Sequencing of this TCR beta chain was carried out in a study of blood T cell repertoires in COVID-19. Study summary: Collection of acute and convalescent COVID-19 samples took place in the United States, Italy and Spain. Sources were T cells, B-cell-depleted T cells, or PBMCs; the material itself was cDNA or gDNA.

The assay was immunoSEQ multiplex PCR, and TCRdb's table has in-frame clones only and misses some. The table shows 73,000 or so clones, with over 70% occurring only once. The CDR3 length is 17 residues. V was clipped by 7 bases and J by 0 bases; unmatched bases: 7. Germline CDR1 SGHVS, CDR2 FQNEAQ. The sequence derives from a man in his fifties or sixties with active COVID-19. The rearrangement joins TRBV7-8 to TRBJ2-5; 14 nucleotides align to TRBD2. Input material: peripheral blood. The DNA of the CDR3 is TGTGCCAGCATCAATGGACTAGCGGGGGGCTACCAAGAGACCCAGTACTTC. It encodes CASINGLAGGYQETQYF.